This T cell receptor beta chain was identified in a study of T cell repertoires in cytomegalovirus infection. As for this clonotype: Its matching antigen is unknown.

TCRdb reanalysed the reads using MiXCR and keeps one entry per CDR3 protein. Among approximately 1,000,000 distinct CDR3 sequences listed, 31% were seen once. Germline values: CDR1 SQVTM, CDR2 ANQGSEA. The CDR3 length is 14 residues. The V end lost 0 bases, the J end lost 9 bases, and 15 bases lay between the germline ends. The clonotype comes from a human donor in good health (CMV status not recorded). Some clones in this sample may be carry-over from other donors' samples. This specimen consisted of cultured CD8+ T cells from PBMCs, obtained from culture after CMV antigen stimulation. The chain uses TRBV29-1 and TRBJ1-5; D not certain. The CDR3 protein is CSVEDREGPGPQHF. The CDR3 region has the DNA TGCAGCGTTGAAGATCGGGAGGGCCCCGGGCCCCAGCATTTT.